This T cell receptor beta chain was recorded in a study of CD4 T cells in relation to SARS-CoV-2 and coronaviruses. For the study at large: Negative control cultures got HIV-1 Nef peptides or no peptide.

Details on this clone: Its antigen remains unidentified.

Libraries were prepared by immunoSEQ multiplex PCR; TCRdb keeps only in-frame clonotypes and omits some of them. The table lists tens of thousands of clones, over 60% of them singletons. Germline assignment: CDR1 SGHTA and CDR2 FQGNSA. Trimming took 4 bases from V and 11 from J, leaving 17 bases between them. The CDR3 covers 13 residues. The unexposed donors gave CD4+ T cells in 2011-2018, prior to COVID-19. The cells were cultured for under 13 days before CD4+ T cells were isolated. As cell numbers allowed, unexposed-donor CD4+ T cells faced SARS-CoV-2 S/N and four cold-coronavirus spikes. This sequence joins TRBV7-2 and TRBJ1-1; D is unresolved. Sample: CD4+ T cells from PBMCs, cultured in vitro. The receptor comes from a human donor in good health. CDR3 in DNA: TGTGCCAGCAGCTCGGCCAGTTTCCCCAGGGCTTTCTTT. This encodes CASSSASFPRAFF.